Shown below are 29 T cell receptor beta chains from a single sample sequenced in a study of blood T cell repertoires in COVID-19 (dated by TCRdb to 2020 to 2021). The library was made by the immunoSEQ multiplex PCR assay. What TCRdb holds here is the immuneACCESS table cut down to in-frame rearrangements. Part of the clones is not present; checked against another copy, under half of the missing clones reflect an unresolved V gene, and the others are unexplained. Across this sample there are under 200,000 clones, with about 89% seen only once. Clones ranked in the top ten supply approximately 3.5% of the sample. Sequenced material: peripheral blood. The receptors stem from a man aged 65-85 years with acute or convalescent COVID-19.

The gene calls are TRBV10-3 and TRBJ2-7; TRBD1 matches at 8 bases. The length of the CDR3 is 15 residues. V lost 8 bases to trimming and J lost 5 bases; unmatched junction nucleotides: 14. CDR1 is ENHRY, CDR2 SYGVKD, per germline. In DNA form, the CDR3 reads TGTGCCATCTCCTCGGCTGACAGGGGATGGAACGAGCAGTACTTC. Encoded protein: CAISSADRGWNEQYF.

This sequence joins TRBV2 and TRBJ2-5, with 8 bases aligning to TRBD1. Trimming took 8 bases from V and 5 from J; bases not matched to a gene: 7. Germline CDR1 and CDR2: SNHLY and FYNNEI. The CDR3 is 13 amino acids. The CDR3 DNA is TGTGCCAGCGGCAGGGGGCTCGGGGAGACCCAGTACTTC. This gives the protein CASGRGLGETQYF.

The chain uses TRBV18 and TRBJ1-5; D is possibly TRBD1 (5 bases). Germline values: CDR1 KGHSH, CDR2 LQKENI. The CDR3 extends over 16 amino acids. V lost 4 bases to trimming and J lost 1 base, with 14 bases between them. CDR3 residues: CASSLDRLGSNQPQHF. CDR3 DNA sequence: TGTGCCAGCTCACTAGACAGACTGGGAAGCAATCAGCCCCAGCATTTT.

The chain links TRBV6-5 to TRBJ2-2; no reliable D call. This CDR3 has 12 amino acids. Germline lookup yields CDR1 MNHEY and CDR2 SVGAGI. The V end lost 5 bases, the J end lost 7 bases, and 8 bases lay between the germline ends. The CDR3 spells CASSQRSGELFF. In DNA, the CDR3 is TGTGCCAGCAGTCAGAGGAGCGGGGAGCTGTTTTTT.

This sequence joins TRBV7-3 and TRBJ2-2, with TRBD2 matching over 11 bases. The V segment lost 5 bases and the J segment 4 bases; nucleotides outside the gene matches: 6. Germline CDR1 and CDR2: SGHTA and FQGTGA. This CDR3 spans 16 amino acids. The CDR3 sequence: CASSPVAGGRTGELFF. CDR3 in DNA: TGTGCCAGCAGCCCGGTAGCGGGAGGGCGCACCGGGGAGCTGTTTTTT.

J is TRBJ1-1 and V is TRBV5-1; TRBD1 matches at 7 bases. Germline V CDR1 and CDR2: SGHRS, YFSETQ. Trimming removed 4 bases from V and 1 base from J; junction bases left unmatched: 7. The CDR3 spans 15 residues. The CDR3 DNA is TGCGCCAGCAGCGAGCAGACAGGGAGGAACACTGAAGCTTTCTTT. As protein: CASSEQTGRNTEAFF.

V and J are TRBV9 and TRBJ2-1, with TRBD2 identical over 9 bases. V gave up 1 base and J gave up 6 bases; unmatched junction bases: 8. The CDR3 consists of 16 residues. Germline V gene data show CDR1 as SGDLS and CDR2 as YYNGEE. Written as DNA, the CDR3 is TGTGCCAGCAGCGTAATCGGCGGGGGGGCTAGCAATGAGCAGTTCTTC. Amino acid sequence: CASSVIGGGASNEQFF.

The rearrangement links TRBV7-2 to TRBJ2-3; 13 bases line up with TRBD2. Per germline, CDR1 SGHTA and CDR2 FQGNSA. This CDR3 has 17 amino acids. After removal of 4 bases from V and 6 bases from J, the junction contained 10 bases not matched to a gene. Here the CDR3 reads CASSSLPGLAGFDTQYF. CDR3 sequence (DNA): TGTGCCAGCAGCTCACTTCCGGGACTAGCGGGGTTTGATACGCAGTATTTT. The full variable domain, its missing parts supplied by reference TRBV7-2 and TRBJ2-3, is GAGVSQSPSNKVTEKGKDVELRCDPISGHTALYWYRQSLGQGLEFLIYFQGNSAPDKSGLPSDRFSAERTGGSVSTLTIQRTQQEDSAVYLCASSSLPGLAGFDTQYFGPGTRLTVL.

The genes are TRBV27 and TRBJ2-3; TRBD2 agrees at 12 bases. V was pared by 5 bases and J by 4 bases, with 7 bases of the junction left unmatched. Germline assignment: CDR1 MNHEY and CDR2 SMNVEV (reference sequence). The CDR3 runs to 16 residues. This CDR3 is CASSPVTSGGPDTQYF. For the CDR3, the DNA is TGTGCCAGCAGTCCCGTGACTAGCGGGGGACCAGATACGCAGTATTTT.

The rearrangement uses TRBV7-9 and TRBJ2-5; 9 positions match TRBD1. Germline V gene lookup returns CDR1 SEHNR and CDR2 FQNEAQ (reference sequence). Trimming cost V 4 bases and J 2 bases; bases outside gene matches: 2. The CDR3 is made up of 14 amino acids. DNA of the CDR3: TGTGCCAGCAGCTGGACAGGGGCGCAAGAGACCCAGTACTTC. Translated: CASSWTGAQETQYF.

The V and J genes are TRBV28 and TRBJ2-4, with 7 bases lining up with TRBD2. Trimming at V came to 3 bases and at J to 9 bases, leaving 11 bases not matched to a gene. The germline V gene encodes CDR1 MDHEN and CDR2 SYDVKM. The length of the CDR3 is 15 residues. CDR3 region: CASSFSTGGSGIQYF. In DNA form, the CDR3 reads TGTGCCAGCAGTTTCTCGACGGGGGGTAGCGGCATTCAGTACTTC.

This clone appeared a few times. This chain links TRBV5-6 with TRBJ2-2; no clear D. Germline CDR1 and CDR2: SGHDT and YYEEEE. The CDR3 has 16 residues. Trimming pared 1 base from V and 0 bases from J, leaving 10 bases between. The chain's CDR3 is CASSLYVAANTGELFF. The CDR3 DNA is TGTGCCAGCAGCTTGTATGTGGCCGCGAACACCGGGGAGCTGTTTTTT.

This chain uses TRBV2 with TRBJ2-3; maybe TRBD2 (5 bases). Trimming pared 5 bases from V and 9 bases from J, leaving 9 bases between. This CDR3 contains 11 residues. Germline values: CDR1 SNHLY, CDR2 FYNNEI. CDR3 DNA sequence: TGTGCCAGCAGTTCGGGCGGGACGCAGTATTTT. This encodes CASSSGGTQYF.

This chain connects TRBV2 to TRBJ1-1; no clear D. The CDR3 length is 13 residues. The V and J ends lost 10 bases and 0 bases respectively, with 12 bases between them. Germline V gene lookup returns CDR1 SNHLY and CDR2 FYNNEI. CDR3: CATGLRVNTEAFF. The DNA of the CDR3 is TGTGCCACGGGATTAAGGGTGAACACTGAAGCTTTCTTT. Full variable domain (rest looked up from reference TRBV2 and TRBJ1-1): EPEVTQTPSHQVTQMGQEVILRCVPISNHLYFYWYRQILGQKVEFLVSFYNNEISEKSEIFDDQFSVERPDGSNFTLKIRSTKLEDSAMYFCATGLRVNTEAFFGQGTRLTVV.

V gene TRBV14 combines with J gene TRBJ2-7; 9 positions agree with TRBD2. Trimming cost V 4 bases and J 6 bases; bases outside gene matches: 10. CDR3 length equals 15 residues. In germline, CDR1 is SGHDN, CDR2 FVKESK. The CDR3, as DNA: TGTGCCAGCAGCCTCCTTAGCGGGGGCTTGGGCGAGCAGTACTTC. Protein sequence: CASSLLSGGLGEQYF.

V gene TRBV18 combines with J gene TRBJ2-5; no clear D gene. Per the germline V gene, CDR1 is KGHSH and CDR2 is LQKENI. Trimming stripped 3 bases from V and 2 bases from J, with 4 bases between. The CDR3 spans 12 residues. The DNA of the CDR3 is TGTGCCAGCTCACCCAGTCAAGAGACCCAGTACTTC. Its protein is CASSPSQETQYF. Together with reference TRBV18 and TRBJ2-5, the CDR3 gives the full variable domain: NAGVMQNPRHLVRRRGQEARLRCSPMKGHSHVYWYRQLPEEGLKFMVYLQKENIIDESGMPKERFSAEFPKEGPSILRIQQVVRGDSAAYFCASSPSQETQYFGPGTRLLVL.

The chain has TRBV12-3 or TRBV12-4 and TRBJ2-7; 11 bases are a match to TRBD1. The CDR3 has 13 amino acids. Trimming at V came to 8 bases and at J to 7 bases, leaving 7 bases not matched to a gene. The CDR3 sequence: CASGRTGGGEQYF. The CDR3, as DNA: TGTGCCAGCGGGCGGACAGGGGGCGGTGAGCAGTACTTC.

The gene calls are TRBV14 and TRBJ2-3; the match to TRBD2 covers 11 bases. Germline CDR1 is SGHDN and CDR2 is FVKESK. Trimming at V came to 4 bases and at J to 3 bases, leaving 3 bases not matched to a gene. CDR3 length: 15 amino acids. The CDR3 region has the DNA TGTGCCAGCAGCCTTCGGACTAGCGGGACAGATACGCAGTATTTT. It is translated as CASSLRTSGTDTQYF.

This chain connects TRBV6-5 to TRBJ2-2; D not certain. Germline loops: CDR1 MNHEY, CDR2 SVGAGI. V lost 6 bases, J lost 7 bases, and 15 bases lay in between. This CDR3 is 14 amino acids long. CDR3 amino acids: CASSNTPGNGELFF. CDR3 coding DNA: TGTGCCAGCAGCAATACCCCAGGCAACGGGGAGCTGTTTTTT.

This clone was found a few times. The V call is TRBV7-2, the J call TRBJ1-5; D remains ambiguous. V was shortened by 3 bases and J by 0 bases, with 9 bases between the two germline ends. This CDR3 comprises 15 residues. Germline lookup yields CDR1 SGHTA and CDR2 FQGNSA. The CDR3 DNA reads TGTGCCAGCAGCTTGCGAACTTATAGCAATCAGCCCCAGCATTTT. This codes for CASSLRTYSNQPQHF.

This chain links TRBV28 with TRBJ1-2; D not resolved. In germline, CDR1 is MDHEN, CDR2 SYDVKM. The V and J ends lost 5 bases and 3 bases respectively, with 10 bases between them. CDR3 length equals 13 residues. CDR3 sequence reads: CASSPSLDYGYTF. The CDR3 nucleotides are TGTGCCAGCAGTCCCTCCCTTGACTATGGCTACACCTTC.

This clone was picked up a small number of times. The gene calls are TRBV3-1 (or the pseudogene TRBV3-2) and TRBJ2-7, with a weak D call TRBD1 (5 bases). Germline V gives CDR1 LGHDT, CDR2 YNNKEL (reference sequence). Trimming took off 3 bases at V and 7 bases at J, with 10 bases between the two ends. The CDR3 covers 12 residues. The CDR3 here is CASSHAGREQYF. The CDR3 DNA sequence: TGTGCCAGCAGCCACGCAGGGCGGGAGCAGTACTTC.

This chain uses TRBV2 with TRBJ2-7; the D is unclear. Germline loops: CDR1 SNHLY, CDR2 FYNNEI. Trimming removed 1 base from V and 2 bases from J, with 9 bases in between. The CDR3 contains 14 residues. DNA for the CDR3: TGTGCCAGCAGTGAAGGCGGCGGAACCTACGAGCAGTACTTC. Translation: CASSEGGGTYEQYF.

DNA of the CDR3: TGTGCCAGCAGCTTAGACCAGCGGGGGGTTCCTCCCCGGCTCAATGAGCAGTTCTTC. It yields the protein CASSLDQRGVPPRLNEQFF. The V call is TRBV7-8, the J call TRBJ2-1; TRBD2 agrees at 9 bases. V trimming: 1 base; J trimming: 6 bases; junction bases outside the gene matches: 16. CDR1 is SGHVS and CDR2 is FQNEAQ in the germline V gene. The CDR3 has 19 residues.

The genes are TRBV5-1 and TRBJ2-1, with TRBD1 matching 7 bases. The CDR3 covers 15 residues. CDR1 SGHRS and CDR2 YFSETQ come from the germline V gene. Germline trimming cut 3 bases from V and 1 base from J; bases unmatched to any gene: 4. CDR3 amino acids: CASSSQGLSYNEQFF. The DNA of the CDR3 is TGCGCCAGCAGCTCACAGGGGTTATCCTACAATGAGCAGTTCTTC.

This sequence joins TRBV6-1 and TRBJ1-4; D call uncertain. CDR1 is MNHNS and CDR2 is SASEGT in the germline V gene. The CDR3 is made up of 15 amino acids. Between the trimmed V and J ends, which lost 3 bases and 6 bases, there was a span of 14 bases. CDR3 nucleotide sequence: TGTGCCAGCAGTGAGAGGGTTGACGGGTATGAAAAACTGTTTTTT. Amino acid sequence: CASSERVDGYEKLFF.

The chain uses TRBV5-1 and TRBJ1-2, with 7 bases that match TRBD1. This CDR3 has 13 residues. Germline trimming cut 7 bases from V and 2 bases from J; bases unmatched to any gene: 5. Germline loops: CDR1 SGHRS, CDR2 YFSETQ. CDR3 DNA sequence: TGCGCCAGCCGACCGGACAGGAACTATGGCTACACCTTC. This sequence encodes CASRPDRNYGYTF.

V is TRBV7-9 and J is TRBJ2-5, with D possibly TRBD1 on 6 matching bases. CDR1 SEHNR and CDR2 FQNEAQ come from the germline V gene (reference sequence). Between the trimmed V and J ends, which lost 3 bases and 7 bases, there was a span of 15 bases. This CDR3 has 14 amino acids. CDR3 in amino acids: CASSFRPGDGTQYF. DNA for the CDR3: TGTGCCAGCAGCTTTCGCCCAGGGGACGGGACCCAGTACTTC.

This chain links TRBV4-3 with TRBJ2-7, with no clear D. Germline V gene data show CDR1 as LGHNA and CDR2 as YSLEER. Trimming shortened V by 11 bases and J by 2 bases, and 13 bases separated the two germline ends. This CDR3 has 12 amino acids. The CDR3 DNA reads as TGCGCCTCAACAGTAACCCCCTACGAGCAGTACTTC. Its translation is CASTVTPYEQYF.